The 5 T cell receptor beta chains below all came from one sample that was sequenced in a study of T cell responses to AZD1222 COVID-19 vaccine. Generated by immunoSEQ multiplex PCR, the TCRdb table keeps only in-frame clones and is missing some. Of approximately 160,000 clones in the sample, around 94% are singletons; the top ten hold over 0.8%. The sample consisted of peripheral blood, taken on day 0 of AZD1222 vaccination. The receptors stem from an adult in good health.

The chain employs TRBV4-1 and TRBJ2-7; D not certain. V lost 1 base, J lost 3 bases, and 4 bases lay in between. CDR3 length equals 12 residues. Looked up from germline, CDR1 is MGHRA and CDR2 is YSYEKL. CDR3 residues: CASSQGGYEQYF. CDR3 coding DNA: TGCGCCAGCAGCCAAGGAGGCTACGAGCAGTACTTC.

This clone was counted a few times. The chain links TRBV6-5 to TRBJ1-4; no clear D gene. Germline CDR1 MNHEY, CDR2 SVGAGI. This CDR3 comprises 15 residues. The V gene lost 0 bases and the J gene lost 8 bases, with 13 bases spanning the gap. The DNA of the CDR3 is TGTGCCAGCAGTTACTCGGGGAGAGTCGGCGAAAAACTGTTTTTT. Residues: CASSYSGRVGEKLFF.

This chain joins TRBV5-1 and TRBJ2-1, with D hard to call. This CDR3 is built from 16 residues. V lost 4 bases and J 0 bases, leaving 14 bases between the germline ends. The germline V gene has CDR1 SGHRS and CDR2 YFSETQ. This CDR3 is CASSPATTGSYNEQFF. The CDR3 DNA reads as TGCGCCAGCAGCCCGGCGACGACGGGCTCCTACAATGAGCAGTTCTTC.

The J gene is TRBJ1-1, the V gene TRBV19; D gene uncertain. Germline V gene data show CDR1 as LNHDA and CDR2 as SQIVND (reference sequence). Trimming stripped 3 bases from V and 1 base from J, with 3 bases between. This CDR3 contains 12 residues. In nucleotides, the CDR3 is TGTGCCAGTAGTATTGGGAACACTGAAGCTTTCTTT. It specifies CASSIGNTEAFF.

This sequence joins TRBV15 and TRBJ1-5, with TRBD1 as a possible D gene (6 bases). The CDR3 is 15 residues long. The V and J ends lost 0 bases and 4 bases respectively, with 10 bases between them. Germline V lookup: CDR1 LNHNV, CDR2 YYDKDF (reference sequence). The CDR3 sequence is CATSRDLDSNQPQHF. DNA for the CDR3: TGTGCCACCAGCAGAGATCTGGACAGTAATCAGCCCCAGCATTTT.